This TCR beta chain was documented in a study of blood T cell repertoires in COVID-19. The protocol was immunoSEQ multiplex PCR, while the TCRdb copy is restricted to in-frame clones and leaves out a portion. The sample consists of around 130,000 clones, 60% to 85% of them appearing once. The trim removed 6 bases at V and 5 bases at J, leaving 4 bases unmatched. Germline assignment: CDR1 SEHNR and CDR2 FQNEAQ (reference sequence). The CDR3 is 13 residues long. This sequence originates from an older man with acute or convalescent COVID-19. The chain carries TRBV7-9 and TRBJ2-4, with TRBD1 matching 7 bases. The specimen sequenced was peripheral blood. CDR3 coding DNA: TGTGCCAGCAGAGTAGGGACAGAAAACATTCAGTACTTC. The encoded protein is CASRVGTENIQYF.